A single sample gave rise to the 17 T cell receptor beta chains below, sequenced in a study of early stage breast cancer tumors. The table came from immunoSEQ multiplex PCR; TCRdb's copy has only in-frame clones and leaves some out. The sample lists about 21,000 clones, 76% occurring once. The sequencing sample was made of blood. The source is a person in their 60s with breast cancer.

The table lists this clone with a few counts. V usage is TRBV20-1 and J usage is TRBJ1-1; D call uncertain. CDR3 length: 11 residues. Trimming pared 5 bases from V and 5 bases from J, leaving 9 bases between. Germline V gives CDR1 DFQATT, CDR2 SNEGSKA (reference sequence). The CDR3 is CSAQRLTEAFF. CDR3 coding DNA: TGCAGTGCTCAACGCCTTACTGAAGCTTTCTTT.

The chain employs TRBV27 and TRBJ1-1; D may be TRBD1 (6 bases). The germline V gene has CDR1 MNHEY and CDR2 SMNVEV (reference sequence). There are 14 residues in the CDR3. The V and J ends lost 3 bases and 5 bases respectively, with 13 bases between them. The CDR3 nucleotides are TGTGCCAGCAGTTTCGCCGGAGGGGGAACTGAAGCTTTCTTT. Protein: CASSFAGGGTEAFF.

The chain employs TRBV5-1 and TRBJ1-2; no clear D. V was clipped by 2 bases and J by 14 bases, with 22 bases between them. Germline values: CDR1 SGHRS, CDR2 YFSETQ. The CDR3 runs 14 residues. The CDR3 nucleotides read TGCGCCAGCAGCTTAGACCTCACAAGGCTCAACTATACCTTC. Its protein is CASSLDLTRLNYTF.

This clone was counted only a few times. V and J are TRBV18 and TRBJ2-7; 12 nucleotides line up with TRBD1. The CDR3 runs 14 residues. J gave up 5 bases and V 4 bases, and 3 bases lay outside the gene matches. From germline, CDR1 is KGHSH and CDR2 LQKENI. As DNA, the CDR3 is TGTGCCAGCTCACTGGGACAGGGGGCGCACGAGCAGTACTTC. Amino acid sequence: CASSLGQGAHEQYF.

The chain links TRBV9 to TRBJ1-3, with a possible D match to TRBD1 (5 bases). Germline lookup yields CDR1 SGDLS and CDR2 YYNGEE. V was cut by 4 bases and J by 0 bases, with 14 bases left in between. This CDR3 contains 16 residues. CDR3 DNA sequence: TGTGCCAGCAGCCCTCAGGGAGTTCGCTCTGGAAACACCATATATTTT. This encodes CASSPQGVRSGNTIYF. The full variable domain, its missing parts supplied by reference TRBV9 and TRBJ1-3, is DSGVTQTPKHLITATGQRVTLRCSPRSGDLSVYWYQQSLDQGLQFLIQYYNGEERAKGNILERFSAQQFPDLHSELNLSSLELGDSALYFCASSPQGVRSGNTIYFGEGSWLTVV.

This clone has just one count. Written as DNA, the CDR3 is TGTGCCAGCAGCTTGGTGGCAGGGGGCCGAGAGACCCAGTACTTC. Translating it yields CASSLVAGGRETQYF. The gene calls are TRBV5-6 and TRBJ2-5, with 8 bases fitting TRBD1. V was clipped by 0 bases and J by 4 bases; unmatched bases: 5. CDR1 and CDR2 (germline): SGHDT, YYEEEE. This CDR3 is 15 amino acids long.

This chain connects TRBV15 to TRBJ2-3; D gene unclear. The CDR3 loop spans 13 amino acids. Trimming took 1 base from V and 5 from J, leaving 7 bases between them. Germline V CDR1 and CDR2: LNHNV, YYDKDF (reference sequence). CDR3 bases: TGTGCCACCAGCAGAGGCGCGGTAGATACGCAGTATTTT. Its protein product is CATSRGAVDTQYF.

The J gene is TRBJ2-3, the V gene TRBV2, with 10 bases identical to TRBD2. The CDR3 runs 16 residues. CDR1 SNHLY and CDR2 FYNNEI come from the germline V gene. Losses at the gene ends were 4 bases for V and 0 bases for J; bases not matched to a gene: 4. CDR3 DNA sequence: TGTGCCAGCAGTGGTGGGACTAGCGAGAGCACAGATACGCAGTATTTT. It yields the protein CASSGGTSESTDTQYF.

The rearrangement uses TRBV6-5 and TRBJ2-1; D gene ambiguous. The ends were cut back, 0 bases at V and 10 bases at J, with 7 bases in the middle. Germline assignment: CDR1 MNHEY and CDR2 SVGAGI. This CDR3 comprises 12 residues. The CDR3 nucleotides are TGTGCCAGCAGTTACTCGCAGCGCGAGCAGTTCTTC. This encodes CASSYSQREQFF.

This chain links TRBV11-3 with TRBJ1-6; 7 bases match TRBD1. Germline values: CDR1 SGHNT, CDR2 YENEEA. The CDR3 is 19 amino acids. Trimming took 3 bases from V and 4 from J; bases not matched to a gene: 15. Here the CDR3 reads CASSFCDRVTRIYNSPLHF. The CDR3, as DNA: TGTGCCAGCAGCTTTTGTGACAGGGTGACCCGTATTTATAATTCACCCCTCCACTTT.

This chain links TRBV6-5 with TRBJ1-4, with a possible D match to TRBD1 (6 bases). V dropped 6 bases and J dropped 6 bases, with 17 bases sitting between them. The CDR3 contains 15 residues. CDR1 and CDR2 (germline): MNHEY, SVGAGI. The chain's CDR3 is CASRPTGTRHEKLFF. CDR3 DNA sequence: TGTGCCAGCAGGCCTACAGGGACCCGGCATGAAAAACTGTTTTTT.

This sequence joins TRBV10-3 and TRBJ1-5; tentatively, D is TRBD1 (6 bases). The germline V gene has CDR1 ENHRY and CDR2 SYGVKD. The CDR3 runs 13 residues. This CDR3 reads CATRKGDEEPQHF. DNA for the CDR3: TGTGCTACAAGAAAGGGGGATGAGGAGCCCCAGCATTTT.

In DNA, the CDR3 is TGCGCCAGCAGCTGGGGCCCGGGTAGAGAGGAAAAACTGTTTTTT. Protein product: CASSWGPGREEKLFF. V is TRBV5-1 and J is TRBJ1-4, with a tentative D call TRBD1 (5 bases). Trimming cost V 3 bases and J 8 bases, with 17 bases left between them. The germline V gene encodes CDR1 SGHRS and CDR2 YFSETQ. This CDR3 region has 15 residues.

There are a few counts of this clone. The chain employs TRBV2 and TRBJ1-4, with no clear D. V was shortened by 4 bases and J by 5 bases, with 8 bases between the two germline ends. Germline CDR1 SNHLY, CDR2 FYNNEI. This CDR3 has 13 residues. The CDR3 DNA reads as TGTGCCAGCAGTGCGTGGGCAAATGAAAAACTGTTTTTT. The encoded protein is CASSAWANEKLFF.

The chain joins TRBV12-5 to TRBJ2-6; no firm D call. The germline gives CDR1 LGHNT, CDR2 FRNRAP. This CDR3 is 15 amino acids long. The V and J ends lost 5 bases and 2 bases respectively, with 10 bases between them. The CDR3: CASGGLFAGANVLTF. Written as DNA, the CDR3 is TGTGCTAGTGGTGGCCTCTTTGCTGGGGCCAACGTCCTGACTTTC.

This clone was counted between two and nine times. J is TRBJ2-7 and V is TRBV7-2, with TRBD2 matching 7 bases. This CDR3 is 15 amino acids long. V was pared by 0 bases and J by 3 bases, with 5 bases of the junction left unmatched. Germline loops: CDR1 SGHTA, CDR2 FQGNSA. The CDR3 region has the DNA TGTGCCAGCAGCTTAGCCTCTTCTAGCGGCTACGAGCAGTACTTC. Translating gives CASSLASSSGYEQYF.

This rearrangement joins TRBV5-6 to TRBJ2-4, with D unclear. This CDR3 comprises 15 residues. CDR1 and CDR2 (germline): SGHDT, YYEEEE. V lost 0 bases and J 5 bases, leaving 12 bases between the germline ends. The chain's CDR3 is CASSLGMGLQNIQYF. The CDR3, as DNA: TGTGCCAGCAGCTTGGGGATGGGGTTGCAAAACATTCAGTACTTC.